The entry below gives a single T cell receptor beta chain sequence along with its context. Its antigen is still unknown. Per-base quality was not reported, and no clone a single base away is much larger than it. The CDR3 regions of human TCRbeta chains were subjected to immunosequencing. On the study's bioinformatics: TCRs in the repertoires were compared against a reference library of SARS-CoV-2-specific TCRs that had been generated with the MIRA antigen-specificity platform. Breadth was defined as the fraction of unique TCRs that were SARS-CoV-2-associated. Depth was defined as the fraction of total T cells that were SARS-CoV-2-associated. Each spike-specific TCR was assigned to its reactive spike region and to a CD4 or CD8 class using the MIRA data. Log10-transformed breadth and depth values were compared by one-way ANOVA with Sidak's multiple comparisons tests. TCRdb provides this immuneACCESS table in a form limited to in-frame rearrangements. Some clones are lacking; in checked studies, under half of them reflect an unresolved V gene, and why the rest are absent is not known. The V and J calls and clone size are taken from that table; D and trimming were inferred from the DNA. This sample is represented by around 160,000 clones; roughly 88% of them were singletons. Around 16% of the sample rests with the top ten.

The CDR3 contains 15 residues, cysteine and phenylalanine counted. Just the 45-base CDR3 DNA is kept, in frame starting at base 1. As encoded in the germline V gene (reference sequence), CDR1 is LNHDA while CDR2 is SQIVND. V loses 5 bases at its end and J loses 2 bases; junction bases beyond the gene matches: 9. The data are from a study of T cell responses to AZD1222 COVID-19 vaccine (dated by TCRdb to the early 2020s). Broadly, across the study: AZD1222 recipients given second doses at about 4 weeks or at about 12 weeks were pooled, since spike-specific TCR depth and breadth were not found to differ between the two schedules. Trial participants were enrolled by age into subgroups of 18-55, 56-69 and 70-plus years, and 148, 28 and 57 TCR-sequenced participants, respectively, were included in these subgroups. TCR sequencing covered 233 trial participants: around 210 given two doses of AZD1222 and about 26 given two doses of MenACWY control vaccine.

Read against the paper, the sample's time point label means: baseline before first vaccination. Vaccinee samples were obtained from the UK trials COV001 and COV002, which included a single-blind randomized controlled phase 2/3 trial of AZD1222 (ChAdOx1 nCoV-19) in healthy adults. For TCRbeta chain sequencing, PBMC samples were collected from trial participants at day 0 and at day 28 after the second dose. Study-wide findings and limitations: Because no samples from the day 14 peak response were available, repertoires could be characterized only after the peak T cell response. After two AZD1222 doses, spike-specific TCR breadth and depth were significantly higher than at day 0 and than in MenACWY recipients. Vaccine-associated CD4 TCRs spanned the whole spike protein, with dominant responses in regions 160-218 and 743-854. The 56-69-year group was small, and its depth increase did not reach significance, likely because of low power. Conclusions about previously exposed vaccinees were limited because only six or seven AZD1222 recipients were SARS-CoV-2 seropositive at baseline. Nearly half of unique spike-specific TCRs reportedly recognized epitopes outside regions mutated in the B.1.351 and B.1.1.7 variants. Most participants were white British and females outnumbered males, and the authors suggested that clonal diversity may have been underestimated.

The input for sequencing was peripheral blood, taken on day 0 of AZD1222 vaccination. The V and J genes are TRBV19 and TRBJ2-7; the central 7 bases match TRBD1. The sequence derives from an adult in good health. The CDR3 corresponds to CASSLGQDWTYEQYF. The bases read TGTGCCAGTAGTCTAGGACAGGACTGGACCTACGAGCAGTACTTC.